The clone carrying this TCR beta chain was detected ten times or more. The data were taken from a study of human T cells and chemical hapten exposure. In TCRdb, the RACE reads were re-called with MiXCR into one record per CDR3 protein. The table shows 380,000 or so distinct CDR3 sequences, with around 5.5% occurring only once. V was cut by 4 bases and J by 7 bases, with 18 bases left in between. The CDR3 totals 15 residues. Germline-derived CDR1 and CDR2 are SGHDT and YYEEEE. This sample's time point: pre-sensitization, week 0. Specified treatment: therapeutic diphenylcyclopropenone sensitization with weekly scalp DPC.

This sequence originates from a woman between 18 and 30 years old with alopecia areata. Some clones in this sample may be carry-over from other donors' samples. The V and J genes are TRBV5-6 and TRBJ1-5; the D is unclear. The material sequenced was whole blood, taken in connection with sensitization to the hapten diphenylcyclopropenone (DPC). The CDR3 protein is CASSPPRQQYQPQHF. CDR3 bases: TGTGCCAGCAGCCCACCGAGGCAGCAGTACCAGCCCCAGCATTTT.